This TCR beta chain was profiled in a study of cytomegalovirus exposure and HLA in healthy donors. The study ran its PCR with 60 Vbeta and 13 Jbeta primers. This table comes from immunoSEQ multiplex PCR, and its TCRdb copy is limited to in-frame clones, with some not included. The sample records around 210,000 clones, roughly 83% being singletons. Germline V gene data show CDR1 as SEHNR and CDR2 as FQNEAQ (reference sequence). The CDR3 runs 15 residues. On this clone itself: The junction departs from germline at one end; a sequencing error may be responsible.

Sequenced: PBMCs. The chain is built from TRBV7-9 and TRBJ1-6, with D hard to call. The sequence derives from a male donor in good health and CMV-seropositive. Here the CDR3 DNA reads TGTTCCAGCGGCCCGACGGAAGCGGGGAATTCACCCCTCCACTTT. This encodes CSSGPTEAGNSPLHF. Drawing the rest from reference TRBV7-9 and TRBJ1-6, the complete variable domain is DTGVSQNPRHKITKRGQNVTFRCDPISEHNRLYWYRQTLGQGPEFLTYFQNEAQLEKSRLLSDRFSAERPKGSFSTLEIQRTEQGDSAMYLCSSGPTEAGNSPLHFGNGTRLTVT.